These 6 T cell receptor beta chains came from one sample sequenced in a study of somatic mutations in cytotoxic T cells in rheumatoid arthritis. Sequencing used immunoSEQ multiplex PCR; TCRdb keeps in-frame clones, though not all of them. Among around 19,000 clones listed, approximately 80% were seen once. The sample consisted of CD8+ T cells sorted from blood. The receptors shown here come from an adult with rheumatoid arthritis.

The rearrangement joins TRBV14 to TRBJ2-3; D ambiguous. Per the germline V gene, CDR1 is SGHDN and CDR2 is FVKESK. This CDR3 spans 13 amino acids. Trimming removed 1 base from V and 3 bases from J, with 5 bases in between. In nucleotides, the CDR3 is TGTGCCAGCAGCCAAGGTGGAACAGATACGCAGTATTTT. Translating it yields CASSQGGTDTQYF.

A single count supports this clone. This chain uses TRBV5-1 with TRBJ2-7, with TRBD1 matching 8 bases. The germline gives CDR1 SGHRS, CDR2 YFSETQ. V was clipped by 4 bases and J by 2 bases; unmatched bases: 5. The CDR3 is 14 residues long. This CDR3 is CASSPTGVTYEQYF. CDR3 coding DNA: TGCGCCAGCAGCCCGACAGGGGTGACCTACGAGCAGTACTTC.

In its sample, this clone was seen once. The gene calls are TRBV7-2 and TRBJ1-6; D may be TRBD1 (5 bases). CDR1 SGHTA and CDR2 FQGNSA come from the germline V gene. Trimming stripped 5 bases from V and 7 bases from J, with 12 bases between. This CDR3 has 14 amino acids. CDR3 sequence (DNA): TGTGCCAGCAGCCTCGACAGCCACAATTCACCCCTCCACTTT. This codes for CASSLDSHNSPLHF.

The V gene is TRBV9, the J gene TRBJ2-1; 11 nucleotides align to TRBD2. V lost 3 bases, J lost 7 bases, and 6 bases stayed unmatched. This CDR3 region has 15 residues. Germline V CDR1 and CDR2: SGDLS, YYNGEE. The CDR3 nucleotides read TGTGCCAGCAGCGAGGCTAGCGGGGGGCTGAATGAGCAGTTCTTC. Protein: CASSEASGGLNEQFF.

The chain links TRBV19 to TRBJ2-7; TRBD1 agrees at 9 bases. This CDR3 region has 14 residues. Trimming removed 5 bases from V and 3 bases from J; junction bases left unmatched: 5. The V gene's germline CDR1 is LNHDA and CDR2 SQIVND (reference sequence). As DNA, the CDR3 is TGTGCCAGTAGTCCAGGGACAGGGATCTACGAGCAGTACTTC. Translation gives CASSPGTGIYEQYF.

The chain employs TRBV7-9 and TRBJ1-2; 7 bases map to TRBD1. The germline V gene has CDR1 SEHNR and CDR2 FQNEAQ (reference sequence). This CDR3 is 14 amino acids long. Losses at the gene ends were 5 bases for V and 3 bases for J; bases not matched to a gene: 6. DNA of the CDR3: TGTGCCAGCAGCCCCGAGGGGGCTTACTATGGCTACACCTTC. It translates to CASSPEGAYYGYTF.